This T cell receptor beta chain appears in the sequencing data of a study of T-cell memory formation after mild COVID-19. Via MiXCR, TCRdb re-called the 5' RACE reads, giving one row per CDR3 protein. The sample has around 420,000 distinct CDR3 sequences, 20% to 25% seen once. Trimming shortened V by 2 bases and J by 4 bases, and 9 bases separated the two germline ends. The CDR3 is made up of 13 amino acids. In germline, CDR1 is SGHRS, CDR2 YFSETQ. Sequencing was carried out using PBMCs or a T cell subset sorted from them (not recorded which). The sequence was collected from an adult woman who had mild COVID-19 (a few samples of this study predate the infection). Cell type and time point are not known. The genes are TRBV5-1 and TRBJ1-1; a possible D gene is TRBD1 (6 bases). CDR3: CASSFTGSTEAFF. The CDR3, as DNA: TGCGCCAGCAGCTTTACAGGGAGCACTGAAGCTTTCTTT.